A selection of T cell receptor beta chains follows, all from one sample in a study of blood T cell repertoires in COVID-19. The table came from immunoSEQ multiplex PCR; TCRdb's copy has only in-frame clones and leaves some out. Of about 200,000 clones in the sample, 86% are singletons; the top ten hold 5% to 7%. Input material: PBMCs or T cells enriched from blood (not recorded which). The source is a man aged 40-49 years with acute COVID-19. The CDR3 runs from the conserved cysteine through the conserved F or W. D genes are given only for firm matches. Expanded clones get a size class; other rows say once, few or many, or leave the size out.

cdr3_nt cdr3_aa clone_size v_call d_call j_call
TGCAGCGTTGAGGGGGGAGGTCCTGGAAACACCATATATTTT CSVEGGGPGNTIYF NA TRBV29-1 NA TRBJ1-3
TGTGCCAGCAGCCAAACTAGCAGGAACACCGGGGAGCTGTTTTTT CASSQTSRNTGELFF NA TRBV3-1/TRBV3-2 NA TRBJ2-2
TGCGCCAGCAGCTCCTTGAGGGTGGATACGCAGTATTTT CASSSLRVDTQYF NA TRBV5-1 NA TRBJ2-3
TGTGCCATCAGGGACAGTCGATATGGGGGAAACACTGAAGCTTTCTTT CAIRDSRYGGNTEAFF NA TRBV10-3 NA TRBJ1-1
TGTGCCAGCAGCCCTACTAGCGGGGCCCCCACAGATACGCAGTATTTT CASSPTSGAPTDTQYF NA TRBV7-3 TRBD2 TRBJ2-3
TGTGCCAGCAGCTTAACCCTTGGCGGGAGGGGGGGCAATGAGCAGTTCTTC CASSLTLGGRGGNEQFF NA TRBV7-6 TRBD2 TRBJ2-1
TGTGCCAGCAGTGAATTAAATCAGCCCCAGCATTTT CASSELNQPQHF NA TRBV25-1 NA TRBJ1-5
TGTGCCAGCAGAATAGCGGGAGGGACGTACAATGAGCAGTTCTTC CASRIAGGTYNEQFF many TRBV6-6 TRBD2 TRBJ2-1
TGTGCCAGCAGTGACGGGACGGGACAGGGGTCCTACACCTTC CASSDGTGQGSYTF NA TRBV2 TRBD1 TRBJ1-2
TGTGCCAGCAGCTTGGCGGGACAGCCGAGCTCCTACGAGCAGTACTTC CASSLAGQPSSYEQYF NA TRBV5-4 TRBD1 TRBJ2-7
TGTGCCAGCAGCTTGTATAGGGGTCAGACCCAGTACTTC CASSLYRGQTQYF NA TRBV5-6 NA TRBJ2-5
TGTGCCAGCAGTTCCCAGCGGGCGCGGATATACGAGCAGTACTTC CASSSQRARIYEQYF NA TRBV28 NA TRBJ2-7
TGTGCCAGTAGTATAAGTGGCTTTGGCAATCAGCCCCAGCATTTT CASSISGFGNQPQHF NA TRBV19 NA TRBJ1-5
TGTGCCAGCAGCCAGTCAGGGCAGAATGAGCAGTTCTTC CASSQSGQNEQFF NA TRBV14 NA TRBJ2-1
TGCGCCAGCAGCTTGGGACGGACAGGAGCTAACTATGGCTACACCTTC CASSLGRTGANYGYTF once TRBV5-1 TRBD1 TRBJ1-2
TGTGCCAGCTCGACAGGCCTCCAAGAGACCCAGTACTTC CASSTGLQETQYF once TRBV19 NA TRBJ2-5
TGTGCCAGCAGGACAACGGAAAAACTGTTTTTT CASRTTEKLFF NA TRBV12-3/TRBV12-4 NA TRBJ1-4
TGTGCCACCAGTGCCCAGGGCAACCCCTACGAGCAGTACTTC CATSAQGNPYEQYF NA TRBV24-1 NA TRBJ2-7
TGTGCCATCAGTGGTTTACAGGGGGCAGCCCTCCACTTT CAISGLQGAALHF NA TRBV10-3 TRBD1 TRBJ1-6
TGCGCCAGCAGGGCCGGGACACTCTACGAGCAGTACTTC CASRAGTLYEQYF NA TRBV5-1 NA TRBJ2-7
TGTGCCAGTAGTATAGTGGCAGGGAACAATCAGCCCCAGCATTTT CASSIVAGNNQPQHF few TRBV19 NA TRBJ1-5
TGTGCCAGCTCACCATCGGGGGGGGACAATGAGCAGTTCTTC CASSPSGGDNEQFF NA TRBV18 TRBD2 TRBJ2-1
TGTGCCAGCAGTTTATTTGGGACTAGCGTGGTAGCCGGGGAGCTGTTTTTT CASSLFGTSVVAGELFF NA TRBV28 TRBD2 TRBJ2-2
TGTGCCAGCAGCCCCCAGAACGGGAATGAGCAGTTCTTC CASSPQNGNEQFF NA TRBV7-2 NA TRBJ2-1
TGTGCCAGCAGCTTGATGAGTGGGACAGGGGTCCGCGAGCAGTACTTC CASSLMSGTGVREQYF NA TRBV5-6 TRBD1 TRBJ2-7
TGTGCCAGCAGCCCCCGGTCCTCCCTCGACAGGGGTCCGTACGAGCAGTACTTC CASSPRSSLDRGPYEQYF once TRBV7-9 TRBD1 TRBJ2-7
TGTGCCAGCAGCTCGCTAGACGGGAAAAGTTCACCCCTCCACTTT CASSSLDGKSSPLHF NA TRBV7-9 NA TRBJ1-6
TGTGCCAGCAGTTCTCCAGCGGGAGGAAAGAGAGATACGCAGTATTTT CASSSPAGGKRDTQYF once TRBV28 TRBD2 TRBJ2-3
TGTGCCAGCAGCCCGTCCTTAGTGAGGAGCACAGATACGCAGTATTTT CASSPSLVRSTDTQYF NA TRBV7-3 NA TRBJ2-3
TGTGCCAGCAGTAGTAAGGGGAGGGGCAACAGCAATCAGCCCCAGCATTTT CASSSKGRGNSNQPQHF NA TRBV27 NA TRBJ1-5